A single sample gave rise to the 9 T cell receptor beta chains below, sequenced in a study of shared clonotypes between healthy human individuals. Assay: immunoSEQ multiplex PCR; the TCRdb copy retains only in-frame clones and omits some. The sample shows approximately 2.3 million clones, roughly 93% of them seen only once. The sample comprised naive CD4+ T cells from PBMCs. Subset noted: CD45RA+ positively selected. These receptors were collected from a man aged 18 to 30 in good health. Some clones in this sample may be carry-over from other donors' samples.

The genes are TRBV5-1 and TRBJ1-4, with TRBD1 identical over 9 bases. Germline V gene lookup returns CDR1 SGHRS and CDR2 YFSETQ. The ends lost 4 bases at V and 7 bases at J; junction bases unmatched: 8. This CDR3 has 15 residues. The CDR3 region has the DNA TGCGCCAGCAGCAACCCGACAGGGGGGGTTGAAAAACTGTTTTTT. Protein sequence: CASSNPTGGVEKLFF.

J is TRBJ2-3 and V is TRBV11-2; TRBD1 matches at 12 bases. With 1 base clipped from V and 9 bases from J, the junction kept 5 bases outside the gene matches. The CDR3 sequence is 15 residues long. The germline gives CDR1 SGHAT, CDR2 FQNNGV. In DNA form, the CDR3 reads TGTGCCAGCAGCTTAGGGGGACAGGGGGCGCGGACGCAGTATTTT. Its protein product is CASSLGGQGARTQYF.

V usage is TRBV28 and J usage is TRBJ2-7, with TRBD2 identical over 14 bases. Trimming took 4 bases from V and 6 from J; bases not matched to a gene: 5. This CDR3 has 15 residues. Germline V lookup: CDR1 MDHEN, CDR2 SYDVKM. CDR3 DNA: TGTGCCAGCAGTTACCGACTAGCGGGAGGGAGCGAGCAGTACTTC. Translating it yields CASSYRLAGGSEQYF.

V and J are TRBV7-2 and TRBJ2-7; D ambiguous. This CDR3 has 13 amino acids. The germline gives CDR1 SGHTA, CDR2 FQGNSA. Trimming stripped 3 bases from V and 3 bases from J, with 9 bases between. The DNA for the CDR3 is TGTGCCAGCAGCTTCGACGGGTACTACGAGCAGTACTTC. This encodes CASSFDGYYEQYF.

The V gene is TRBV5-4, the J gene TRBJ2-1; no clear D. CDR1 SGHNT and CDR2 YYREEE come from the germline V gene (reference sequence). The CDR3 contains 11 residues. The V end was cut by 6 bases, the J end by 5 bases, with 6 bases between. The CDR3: CASTIDNEQFF. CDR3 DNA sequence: TGTGCCAGCACCATAGACAATGAGCAGTTCTTC.

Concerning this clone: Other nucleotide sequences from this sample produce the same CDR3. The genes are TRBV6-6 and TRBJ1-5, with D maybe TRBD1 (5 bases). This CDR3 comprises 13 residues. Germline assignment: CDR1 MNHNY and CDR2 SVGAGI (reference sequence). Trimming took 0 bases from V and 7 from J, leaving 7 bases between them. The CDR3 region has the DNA TGTGCCAGCAGTTACTCAGGGGACCAGCCCCAGCATTTT. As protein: CASSYSGDQPQHF.

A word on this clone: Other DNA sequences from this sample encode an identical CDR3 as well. The CDR3 DNA sequence: TGCGCCAGCAGTGACAGGGCTGGGGCCAACGTCCTGACTTTC. Residues: CASSDRAGANVLTF. The chain joins TRBV5-1 to TRBJ2-6; 7 bases match TRBD1. Germline V gene sequence: CDR1 SGHRS, CDR2 YFSETQ. There are 14 residues in the CDR3. V trimming: 5 bases; J trimming: 2 bases; junction bases outside the gene matches: 1. The whole variable domain, remainder taken from reference TRBV5-1 and TRBJ2-6, is KAGVTQTPRYLIKTRGQQVTLSCSPISGHRSVSWYQQTPGQGLQFLFEYFSETQRNKGNFPGRFSGRQFSNSRSEMNVSTLELGDSALYLCASSDRAGANVLTFGAGSRLTVL.

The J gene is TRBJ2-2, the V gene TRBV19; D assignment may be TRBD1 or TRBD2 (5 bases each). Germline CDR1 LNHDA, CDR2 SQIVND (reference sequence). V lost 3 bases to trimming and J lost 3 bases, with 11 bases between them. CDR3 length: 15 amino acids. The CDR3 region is CASSINLGDTGELFF. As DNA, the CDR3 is TGTGCCAGTAGTATTAACCTGGGGGACACCGGGGAGCTGTTTTTT.

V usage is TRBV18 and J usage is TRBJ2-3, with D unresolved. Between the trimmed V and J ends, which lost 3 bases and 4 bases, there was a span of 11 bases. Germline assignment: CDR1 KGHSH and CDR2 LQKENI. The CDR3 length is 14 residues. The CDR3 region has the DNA TGTGCCAGCTCACCTGGAGCAGCCGCAGATACGCAGTATTTT. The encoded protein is CASSPGAAADTQYF.